This T cell receptor (beta chain) was profiled in a study of cytomegalovirus exposure and HLA in healthy donors. In its sample, this clone was seen a few times. The antigen is not known. A multiplex PCR was run with 60 Vbeta primers and 13 Jbeta primers. Clones were sequenced by immunoSEQ multiplex PCR, and TCRdb holds only the in-frame ones, with some missing. Among over 150,000 clones listed, around 78% were seen once. CDR1 and CDR2 (germline): SGHNT, YYREEE (reference sequence). This CDR3 has 15 residues. Trimming took 3 bases from V and 7 from J; bases not matched to a gene: 8. Study-wide findings and caveats: Several V segments, TRBV6-2 and TRBV6-3 among them, could not be told apart and were dropped. With later analysis, a missense DCLRE1C variant became linked to TCR beta V- and J-gene trimming. Reports indicate that TCR beta sequences accurately predicted the HLA-A and HLA-B alleles of most subjects. In a later analysis, 17,000 or so TCR beta sequences were associated with HLA alleles at 0.05 false discovery rate.

The sequenced sample was PBMCs. The chain employs TRBV5-4 and TRBJ1-2; 11 bases are shared with TRBD1. This clonotype was obtained from a woman aged 45-59 years in good health and CMV-seropositive. The CDR3 bases are TGTGCCAGCAGCTCATCAGGACAGGGGGCCGTTGGCTACACCTTC. Translating it yields CASSSSGQGAVGYTF.